The 9 T cell receptor beta chains below all came from one sample that was sequenced in a study of beta chain features in type 1 diabetes. Study outcomes and limitations: In all four CD4+ subsets, TCRB CDR3 length was significantly, moderately reduced in type 1 diabetes.

Investigators reverse transcribed all isolated RNA, so they sequenced expressed TCRB transcripts. The table came from immunoSEQ multiplex PCR; TCRdb's copy has only in-frame clones and leaves some out. The repertoire holds hundreds of thousands of clones, with approximately 11% as singletons. Their recognized antigens are unknown. What was sequenced was naive CD4+ T cells from blood. The receptor set was obtained from a man aged 30 to 45 with type 1 diabetes.

This clone was picked up a small number of times. The chain couples TRBV2 to TRBJ1-6, with D perhaps matching TRBD1 (5 bases). Germline assignment: CDR1 SNHLY and CDR2 FYNNEI. Trimming left V 3 bases short and J 8 bases short, with 8 bases between. The CDR3 spans 13 residues. The DNA of the CDR3 is TGTGCCAGCAGTGAGGGACTCTATTCACCCCTCCACTTT. Its protein is CASSEGLYSPLHF.

V is TRBV4-1 and J is TRBJ2-7, with 9 bases aligning to TRBD1. Germline CDR1 and CDR2: MGHRA and YSYEKL. V was clipped by 3 bases and J by 2 bases; unmatched bases: 11. The CDR3 length is 17 residues. The CDR3 loop reads CASSQRTGTGSPYEQYF. The CDR3 DNA reads as TGCGCCAGCAGCCAGAGAACCGGGACAGGGAGCCCCTACGAGCAGTACTTC.

The chain couples TRBV7-2 to TRBJ2-7; TRBD1 aligns across 7 bases. The germline gives CDR1 SGHTA, CDR2 FQGNSA. The CDR3 contains 14 residues. The trim removed 6 bases at V and 2 bases at J, leaving 7 bases unmatched. The CDR3 DNA reads as TGTGCCAGCAGGTGGGGACAGCTTGCCTACGAGCAGTACTTC. Its translation: CASRWGQLAYEQYF.

This clone was counted between two and nine times. The rearrangement uses TRBV7-2 and TRBJ2-7, with a possible D match to TRBD1 (7 bases). V was trimmed by 1 base and J by 4 bases, leaving 14 bases between them. Germline CDR1 and CDR2: SGHTA and FQGNSA. The CDR3 is 15 amino acids. The CDR3 sequence is CASSLGAGGTYEQYF. In DNA form, the CDR3 reads TGTGCCAGCAGCTTAGGGGCAGGGGGGACTTACGAGCAGTACTTC.

This clone was picked up a small number of times. The chain uses TRBV29-1 and TRBJ1-2, with D perhaps matching TRBD1 (6 bases). CDR3 size: 12 residues. V was shortened by 7 bases and J by 8 bases, with 17 bases between the two germline ends. Germline CDR1 and CDR2: SQVTM and ANQGSEA. The CDR3 DNA reads as TGCAGCGGAGGGGGGGGGTTGGACGGCTACACCTTC. Amino acid sequence: CSGGGGLDGYTF.

In its sample, this clone was seen a few times. This chain uses TRBV18 with TRBJ1-4, with D perhaps matching TRBD1 (5 bases). V was trimmed by 5 bases and J by 8 bases, leaving 18 bases between them. The CDR3 contains 15 residues. In germline, CDR1 is KGHSH, CDR2 LQKENI. CDR3 sequence: CASSSQRGRQEKLFF. The CDR3 DNA follows: TGTGCCAGCTCATCACAGCGGGGTCGACAGGAAAAACTGTTTTTT.

Only a few counts were recorded for this clone. The CDR3 DNA reads TGTGCCAGCAGCGTAGCCCCCGGGGAAAAACTGTTTTTT. This encodes CASSVAPGEKLFF. J is TRBJ1-4 and V is TRBV9, with D unclear. V shed 0 bases and J shed 8 bases, with 8 bases lying between them. The CDR3 runs 13 residues. Per the germline V gene, CDR1 is SGDLS and CDR2 is YYNGEE. Using reference TRBV9 and TRBJ1-4 for the parts outside the CDR3, the full variable domain is DSGVTQTPKHLITATGQRVTLRCSPRSGDLSVYWYQQSLDQGLQFLIQYYNGEERAKGNILERFSAQQFPDLHSELNLSSLELGDSALYFCASSVAPGEKLFFGSGTQLSVL.

J is TRBJ1-1 and V is TRBV7-9; 9 positions agree with TRBD1. CDR1 and CDR2 (germline): SEHNR, FQNEAQ (reference sequence). The CDR3 totals 15 residues. V dropped 1 base and J dropped 4; count of bases not matched to a gene: 4. The DNA of the CDR3 is TGTGCCAGCAGCTTAGGGGACAGGGAGGGCACTGAAGCTTTCTTT. Translation gives CASSLGDREGTEAFF.

Only a few counts were recorded for this clone. The rearrangement joins TRBV7-6 to TRBJ2-1; D might be TRBD1 (6 bases). V was trimmed by 5 bases and J by 9 bases, leaving 11 bases between them. The CDR3 spans 12 residues. The germline CDR1 and CDR2 sequences are SGHVS and FNYEAQ. The CDR3 DNA sequence: TGTGCCAGCAGCCTCGACAGGACTGAGCAGTTCTTC. Translating it yields CASSLDRTEQFF.